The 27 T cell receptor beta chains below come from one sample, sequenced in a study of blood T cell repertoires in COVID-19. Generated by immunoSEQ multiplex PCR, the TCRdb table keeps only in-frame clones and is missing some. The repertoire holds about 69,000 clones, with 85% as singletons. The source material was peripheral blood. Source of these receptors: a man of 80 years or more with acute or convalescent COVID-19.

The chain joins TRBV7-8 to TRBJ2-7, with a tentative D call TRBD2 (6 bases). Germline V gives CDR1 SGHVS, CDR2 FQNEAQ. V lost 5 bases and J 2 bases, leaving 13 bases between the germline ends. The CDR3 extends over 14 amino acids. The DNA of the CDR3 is TGTGCCAGCAGCCTCCGGGGGTGGGCCTACGAGCAGTACTTC. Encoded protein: CASSLRGWAYEQYF. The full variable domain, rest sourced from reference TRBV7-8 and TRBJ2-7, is GAGVSQSPRYKVAKRGQDVALRCDPISGHVSLFWYQQALGQGPEFLTYFQNEAQLDKSGLPSDRFFAERPEGSVSTLKIQRTQQEDSAVYLCASSLRGWAYEQYFGPGTRLTVT.

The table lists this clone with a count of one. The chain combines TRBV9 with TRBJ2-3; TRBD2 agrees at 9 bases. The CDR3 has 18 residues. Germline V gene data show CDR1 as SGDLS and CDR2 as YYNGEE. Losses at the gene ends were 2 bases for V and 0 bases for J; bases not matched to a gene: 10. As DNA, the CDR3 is TGTGCCAGCAGCGTGGGACTGGCGGGAGGGACTAGCACAGATACGCAGTATTTT. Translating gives CASSVGLAGGTSTDTQYF.

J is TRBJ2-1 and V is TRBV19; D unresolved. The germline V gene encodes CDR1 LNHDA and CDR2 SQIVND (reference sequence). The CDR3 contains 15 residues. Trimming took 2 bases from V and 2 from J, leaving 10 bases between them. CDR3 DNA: TGTGCCAGTAGTATACTAGGCCGACCCTACAATGAGCAGTTCTTC. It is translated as CASSILGRPYNEQFF.

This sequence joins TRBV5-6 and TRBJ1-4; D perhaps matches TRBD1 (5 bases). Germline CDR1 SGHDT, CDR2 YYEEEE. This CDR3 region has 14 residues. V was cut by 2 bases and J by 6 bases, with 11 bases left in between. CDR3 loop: CASSFDQGYEKLFF. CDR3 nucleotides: TGTGCCAGCAGCTTTGATCAGGGTTATGAAAAACTGTTTTTT.

The CDR3 DNA sequence: TGTGCCACGTCAACCGGTTCGGGACATCCCTACGAGCAGTACTTC. Translation: CATSTGSGHPYEQYF. The chain recombines TRBV24-1 with TRBJ2-7, with TRBD1 as a possible D gene (6 bases). Trimming pared 10 bases from V and 2 bases from J, leaving 20 bases between. Germline V gene sequence: CDR1 KGHDR, CDR2 SFDVKD. The CDR3 covers 15 residues.

The CDR3 spells CASRTLGTGGLGTEAFF. In nucleotides, the CDR3 is TGTGCCAGCAGGACTTTGGGGACAGGGGGCTTAGGAACTGAAGCTTTCTTT. This chain connects TRBV28 to TRBJ1-1; 12 bases fit TRBD1. Looked up from germline, CDR1 is MDHEN and CDR2 is SYDVKM. This CDR3 contains 17 residues. V shed 6 bases, J shed 5 bases, and the junction held 13 bases outside the gene matches.

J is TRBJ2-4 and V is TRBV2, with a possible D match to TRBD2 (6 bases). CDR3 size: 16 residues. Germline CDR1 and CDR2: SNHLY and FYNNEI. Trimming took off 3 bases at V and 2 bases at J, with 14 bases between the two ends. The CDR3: CASSDLAETPKNIQYF. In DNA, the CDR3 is TGTGCCAGCAGTGATTTAGCGGAGACGCCCAAAAACATTCAGTACTTC.

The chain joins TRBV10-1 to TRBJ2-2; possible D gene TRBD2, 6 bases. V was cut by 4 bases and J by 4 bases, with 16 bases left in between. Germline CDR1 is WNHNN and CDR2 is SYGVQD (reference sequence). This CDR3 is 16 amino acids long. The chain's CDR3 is CASSGPRLGGTGELFF. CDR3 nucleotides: TGCGCCAGCAGTGGCCCCCGACTCGGGGGCACCGGGGAGCTGTTTTTT.

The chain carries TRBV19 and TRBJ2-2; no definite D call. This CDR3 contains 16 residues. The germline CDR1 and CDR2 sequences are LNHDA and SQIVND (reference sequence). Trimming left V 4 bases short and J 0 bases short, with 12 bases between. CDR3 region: CASSTRVLTNTGELFF. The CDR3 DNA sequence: TGTGCCAGTAGTACCCGGGTCCTTACGAACACCGGGGAGCTGTTTTTT.

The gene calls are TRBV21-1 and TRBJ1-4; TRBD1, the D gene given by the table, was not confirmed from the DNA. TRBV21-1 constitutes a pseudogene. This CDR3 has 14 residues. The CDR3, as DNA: TGTGCCACCGCTCCGGGACAGCGAAATGAAAAACTGTTTTTT. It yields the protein CATAPGQRNEKLFF.

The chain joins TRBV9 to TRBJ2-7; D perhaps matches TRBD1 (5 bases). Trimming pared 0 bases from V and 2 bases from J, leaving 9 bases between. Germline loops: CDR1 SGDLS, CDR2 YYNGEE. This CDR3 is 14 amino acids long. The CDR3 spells CASSVGGGTYEQYF. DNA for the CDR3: TGTGCCAGCAGCGTAGGGGGCGGAACCTACGAGCAGTACTTC.

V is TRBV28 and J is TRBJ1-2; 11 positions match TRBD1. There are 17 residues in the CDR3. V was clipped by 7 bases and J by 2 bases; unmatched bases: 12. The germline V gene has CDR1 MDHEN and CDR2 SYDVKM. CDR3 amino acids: CASTSLDGTGGNYGYTF. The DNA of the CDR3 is TGTGCCAGCACCTCCCTAGACGGGACAGGGGGAAACTATGGCTACACCTTC.

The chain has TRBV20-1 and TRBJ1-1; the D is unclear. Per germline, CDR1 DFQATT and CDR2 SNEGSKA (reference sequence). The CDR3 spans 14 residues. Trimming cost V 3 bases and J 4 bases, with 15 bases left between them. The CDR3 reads CSASPGAGATEAFF. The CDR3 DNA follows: TGCAGTGCTAGTCCCGGCGCGGGCGCCACTGAAGCTTTCTTT.

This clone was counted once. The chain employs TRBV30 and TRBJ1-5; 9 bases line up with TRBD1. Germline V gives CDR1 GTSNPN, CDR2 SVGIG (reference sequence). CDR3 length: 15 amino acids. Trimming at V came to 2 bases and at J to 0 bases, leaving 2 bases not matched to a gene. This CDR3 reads CAWSYRGLSNQPQHF. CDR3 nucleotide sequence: TGTGCCTGGAGTTACAGGGGGCTTAGCAATCAGCCCCAGCATTTT.

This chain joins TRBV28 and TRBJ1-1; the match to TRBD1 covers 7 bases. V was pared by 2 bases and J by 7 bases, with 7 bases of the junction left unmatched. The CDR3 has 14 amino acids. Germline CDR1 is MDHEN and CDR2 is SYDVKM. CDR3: CASSLGGQPLEAFF. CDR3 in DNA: TGTGCCAGCAGTTTAGGGGGACAGCCACTTGAAGCTTTCTTT. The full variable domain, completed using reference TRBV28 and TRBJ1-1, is DVKVTQSSRYLVKRTGEKVFLECVQDMDHENMFWYRQDPGLGLRLIYFSYDVKMKEKGDIPEGYSVSREKKERFSLILESASTNQTSMYLCASSLGGQPLEAFFGQGTRLTVV.

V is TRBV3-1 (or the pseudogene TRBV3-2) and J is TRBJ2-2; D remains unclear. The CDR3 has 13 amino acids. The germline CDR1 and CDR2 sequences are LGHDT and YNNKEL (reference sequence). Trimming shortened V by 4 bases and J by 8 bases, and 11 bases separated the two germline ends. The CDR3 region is CASSPSTGGELFF. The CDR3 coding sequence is TGTGCCAGCAGCCCCAGCACCGGGGGGGAGCTGTTTTTT.

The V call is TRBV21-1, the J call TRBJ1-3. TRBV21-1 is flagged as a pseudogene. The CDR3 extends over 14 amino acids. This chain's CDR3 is CALGGAASGNTIYF. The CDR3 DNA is TGTGCCCTCGGAGGGGCGGCTTCTGGAAACACCATATATTTT.

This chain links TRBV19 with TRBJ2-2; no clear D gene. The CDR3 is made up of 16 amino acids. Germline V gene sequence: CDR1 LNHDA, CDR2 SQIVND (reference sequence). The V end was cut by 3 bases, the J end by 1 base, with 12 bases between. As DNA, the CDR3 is TGTGCCAGTAGTATTTCGCGGCAATGGAACACCGGGGAGCTGTTTTTT. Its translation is CASSISRQWNTGELFF.

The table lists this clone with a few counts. The CDR3 reads CASRESRYDEQFF. CDR3 bases: TGTGCCAGCCGTGAATCCAGGTACGATGAGCAGTTCTTC. The chain employs TRBV12-3 or TRBV12-4 and TRBJ2-1; no definite D call. CDR3 size: 13 residues. With 8 bases removed from V and 8 bases from J, the gap between germline ends came to 16 bases.

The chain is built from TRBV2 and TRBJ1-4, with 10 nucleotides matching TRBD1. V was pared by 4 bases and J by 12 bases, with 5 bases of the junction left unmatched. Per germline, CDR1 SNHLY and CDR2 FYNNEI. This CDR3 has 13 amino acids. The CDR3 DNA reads TGTGCCAGCAGTGCGGGACAGGGGAGGCAACTGTTTTTT. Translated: CASSAGQGRQLFF. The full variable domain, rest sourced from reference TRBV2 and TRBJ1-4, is EPEVTQTPSHQVTQMGQEVILRCVPISNHLYFYWYRQILGQKVEFLVSFYNNEISEKSEIFDDQFSVERPDGSNFTLKIRSTKLEDSAMYFCASSAGQGRQLFFGSGTQLSVL.

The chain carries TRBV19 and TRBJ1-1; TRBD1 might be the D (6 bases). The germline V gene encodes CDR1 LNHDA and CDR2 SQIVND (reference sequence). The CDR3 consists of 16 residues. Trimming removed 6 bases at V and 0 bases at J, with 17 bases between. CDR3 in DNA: TGTGCCAGTAGCCCGCGGGGGGGGCGCATGAACACTGAAGCTTTCTTT. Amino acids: CASSPRGGRMNTEAFF.

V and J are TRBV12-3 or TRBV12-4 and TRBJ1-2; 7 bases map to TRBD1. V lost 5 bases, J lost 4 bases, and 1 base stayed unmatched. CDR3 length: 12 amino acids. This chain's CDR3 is CASSRTGYGYTF. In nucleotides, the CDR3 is TGTGCCAGCAGTCGGACAGGCTATGGCTACACCTTC.

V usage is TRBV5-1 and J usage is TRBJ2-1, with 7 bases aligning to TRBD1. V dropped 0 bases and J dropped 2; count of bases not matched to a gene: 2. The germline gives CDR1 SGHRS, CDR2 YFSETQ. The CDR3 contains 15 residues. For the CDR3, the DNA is TGCGCCAGCAGCTTGGAGGGGGCCCCCTACAATGAGCAGTTCTTC. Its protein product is CASSLEGAPYNEQFF.

The CDR3 coding sequence is TGTGCCAGCAGTACAGGGTACGAGCAGTACTTC. It encodes CASSTGYEQYF. The chain joins TRBV6-2 or TRBV6-3 to TRBJ2-7; D may be TRBD1 (6 bases). This CDR3 has 11 amino acids. V was pared by 5 bases and J by 4 bases, with 6 bases between. Germline-derived CDR1 and CDR2 are MNHEY and SVGEGT.

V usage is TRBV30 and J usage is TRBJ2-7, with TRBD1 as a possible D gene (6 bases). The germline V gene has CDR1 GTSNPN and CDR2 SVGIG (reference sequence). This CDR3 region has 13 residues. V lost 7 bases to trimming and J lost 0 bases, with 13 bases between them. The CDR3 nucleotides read TGTGCCTTGAAGGGACAACTCTCCTACGAGCAGTACTTC. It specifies CALKGQLSYEQYF.

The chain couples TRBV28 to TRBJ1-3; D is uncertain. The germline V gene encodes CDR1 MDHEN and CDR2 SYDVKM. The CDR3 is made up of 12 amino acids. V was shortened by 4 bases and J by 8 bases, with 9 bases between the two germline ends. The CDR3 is CASSWTEDTIYF. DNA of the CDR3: TGTGCCAGCAGTTGGACTGAGGACACCATATATTTT.

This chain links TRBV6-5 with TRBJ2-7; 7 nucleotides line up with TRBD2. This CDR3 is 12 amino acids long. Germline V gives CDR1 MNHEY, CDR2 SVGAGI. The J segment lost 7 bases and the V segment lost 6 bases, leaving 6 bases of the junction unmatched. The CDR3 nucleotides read TGTGCCAGCAGCCCGGTGGGACTAGAGCAGTACTTC. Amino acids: CASSPVGLEQYF.